This T cell receptor (beta chain) is from a study of OX40 agonist ivuxolimab in advanced cancers. The study in broad terms: Ivuxolimab was an agonistic, fully human IgG2 monoclonal antibody directed against OX40 (CD134), a costimulatory receptor. Intravenous ivuxolimab was administered to patients every 2 weeks at six dose levels: 0.01, 0.1, 0.3, 1.5, 3 and 10 mg/kg. Of the roughly 53 patients in dose escalation, some 19 had hepatocellular carcinoma, some 15 had melanoma, 9 had renal cell carcinoma and 9 had head and neck cancer. In the dose-escalation cohort, 75% to 90% of patients were male, and the mean age was approximately 60 years with a range of roughly 20 to 79. Patients were allowed to have had prior anti-PD-1, anti-PD-L1 or anti-CTLA-4 therapy, and 40% of the dose-escalation patients had previously received checkpoint inhibitors. Three dose-escalation patients achieved partial responses, one with hepatocellular carcinoma and two with cutaneous melanoma. Peripheral TCRbeta sequencing aimed to test whether ivuxolimab altered TCR sequence diversity and caused clonal T-cell expansion. The paper covers the monotherapy dose-escalation part of the phase I ivuxolimab trial, which included N of about 56 patients.

What the authors observed across the whole study: After ivuxolimab, more expanded clones were found on average in CD8+ T cells than in CD4+ T cells. At doses of 0.1 to 3.0 mg/kg, clonal expansion of both CD4+ and CD8+ T cells in blood was seen between baseline and week 6. In the 0.1-3.0 mg/kg groups, partial responders were among the patients with the lowest normalized peripheral clonal expansion, particularly in CD8+ T cells. Low levels of normalized T-cell clonal expansion were also seen in some patients who did not respond. Antigen specificity was not determined for the clonally expanded peripheral T cells.

Patients with autoimmune disease history or receiving systemic immunosuppression were excluded from the trial. Peripheral blood for TCR sequencing was collected from all dose cohorts at baseline, on cycle 4 day 1, and on cycle 7 day 1. Samples were obtained from an open-label, multicenter, first-in-human phase I dose-escalation trial of ivuxolimab. Adults with locally advanced or metastatic melanoma, renal cell carcinoma, hepatocellular carcinoma or head and neck squamous cell carcinoma were enrolled in the trial. CD4+ and CD8+ T cells were sorted separately from peripheral blood before TCR sequencing. In regard to this clone: Its cognate antigen has yet to be identified. The sample holds no much larger clone one base away, and base qualities are not on file.

Via the germline V gene, CDR1 is SGHVS and CDR2 FQNEAQ. Counted from cysteine to phenylalanine, this CDR3 has 12 amino acids. Of the read, only the CDR3 DNA is kept; its 36 bases are in frame from base 1. At the junction V is shortened by 2 bases and J by 13 bases, with 12 bases in between. Genomic DNA was isolated from the sorted cells so that the TCRbeta CDR3 region could be sequenced. The immunoSEQ Assay was used to sequence the TCRbeta CDR3 regions. TCRdb took over this immuneACCESS table, retaining in-frame rearrangements with V and J assigned. Such tables are incomplete; in checked studies, under half of the missing clones stem from an unresolved V gene, and the remainder is unexplained. Recorded for this sample are tens of thousands of clones; approximately 80% of them occurred a single time. The ten biggest clones cover about 5.5% of the sample.

Sequenced here: CD4+ or CD8+ T cells sorted from blood, sampled in a trial of the OX40 agonist ivuxolimab. This sequence was found in an adult with an advanced solid tumor such as melanoma, head and neck, liver or kidney cancer. The V and J genes are TRBV7-8 and TRBJ2-1, with the identity of the D gene unclear. The CDR3 has the sequence CASSLWSSHQFF. The nucleotides read TGTGCCAGCAGCTTATGGTCCAGTCACCAGTTCTTC.